This T cell receptor beta chain was sequenced during a study of T-cell memory formation after mild COVID-19. This clonotype was detected a few times. The antigen is not known. TCRalpha and TCRbeta libraries used 5'RACE with constant-segment primers and UMIs. TCRdb passed the 5' RACE reads through MiXCR, listing each CDR3 protein once. The table records just under 550,000 distinct CDR3 sequences, about 20% of them present only once. Study-wide results and caveats: Clones contracting across day 15 to 85 had a balanced CD4/CD8 profile; later expanding clones leaned CD4+. Pre-infection memory held some responding clones, suggesting pre-existing cross-reactive T cells responded. Mostly located in CM and EM were contracting CD4+ clones, with contracting CD8+ clones located in EMRA.

V was trimmed by 6 bases and J by 11 bases, leaving 17 bases between them. This CDR3 is built from 14 residues. CDR1 is MNHEY, CDR2 SVGEGT, per germline. The sequencing sample was made of PBMCs or a T cell subset sorted from them (not recorded which). The J gene is TRBJ1-6, the V gene TRBV6-2 or TRBV6-3; possible D gene TRBD1, 5 bases. This receptor was taken from an adult woman who had mild COVID-19 (a few samples of this study predate the infection). Cell type and time point are not known. CDR3 amino acids: CASSFGPKGTPLHF. CDR3 DNA sequence: TGTGCCAGCAGCTTTGGACCGAAGGGGACACCCCTCCACTTT.